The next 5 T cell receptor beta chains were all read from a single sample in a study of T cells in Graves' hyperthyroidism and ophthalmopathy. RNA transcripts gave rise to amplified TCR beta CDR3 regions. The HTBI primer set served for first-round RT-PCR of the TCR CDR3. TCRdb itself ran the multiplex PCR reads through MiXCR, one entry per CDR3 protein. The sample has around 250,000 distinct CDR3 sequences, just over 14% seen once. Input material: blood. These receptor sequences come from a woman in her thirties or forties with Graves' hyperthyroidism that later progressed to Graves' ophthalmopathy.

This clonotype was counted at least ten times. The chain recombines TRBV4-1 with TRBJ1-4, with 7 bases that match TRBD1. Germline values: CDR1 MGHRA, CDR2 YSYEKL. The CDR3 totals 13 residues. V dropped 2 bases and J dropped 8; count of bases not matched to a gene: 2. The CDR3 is CASSQLQGEKLFF. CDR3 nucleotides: TGCGCCAGCAGCCAACTACAGGGGGAAAAACTGTTTTTT.

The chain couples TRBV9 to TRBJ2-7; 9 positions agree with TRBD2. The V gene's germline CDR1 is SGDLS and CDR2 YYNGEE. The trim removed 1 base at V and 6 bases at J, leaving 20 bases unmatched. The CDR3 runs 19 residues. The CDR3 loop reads CASSVTVAGVSWEPGEQYF. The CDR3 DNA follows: TGTGCCAGCAGCGTAACAGTAGCGGGAGTGAGCTGGGAGCCCGGCGAGCAGTACTTC.

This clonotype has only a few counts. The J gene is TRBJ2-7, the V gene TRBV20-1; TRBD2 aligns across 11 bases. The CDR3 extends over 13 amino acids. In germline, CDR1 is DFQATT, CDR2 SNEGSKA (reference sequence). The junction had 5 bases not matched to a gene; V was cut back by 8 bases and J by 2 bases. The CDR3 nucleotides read TGCAGTTTCAGACTAGCGGGAACCTACGAGCAGTACTTC. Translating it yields CSFRLAGTYEQYF.

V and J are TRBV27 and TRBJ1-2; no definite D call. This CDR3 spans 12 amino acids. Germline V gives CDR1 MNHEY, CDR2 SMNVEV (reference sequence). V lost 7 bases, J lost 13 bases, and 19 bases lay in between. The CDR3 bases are TGTGCCAGCACCCAGGAACCGGGTCGTCTCACCTTC. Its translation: CASTQEPGRLTF.

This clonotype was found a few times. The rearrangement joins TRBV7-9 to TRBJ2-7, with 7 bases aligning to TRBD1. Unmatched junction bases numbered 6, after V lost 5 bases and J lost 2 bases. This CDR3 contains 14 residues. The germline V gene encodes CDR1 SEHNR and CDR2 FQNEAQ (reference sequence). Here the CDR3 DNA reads TGTGCCAGCAGCGTCCGGGACAGTCCCTACGAGCAGTACTTC. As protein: CASSVRDSPYEQYF.